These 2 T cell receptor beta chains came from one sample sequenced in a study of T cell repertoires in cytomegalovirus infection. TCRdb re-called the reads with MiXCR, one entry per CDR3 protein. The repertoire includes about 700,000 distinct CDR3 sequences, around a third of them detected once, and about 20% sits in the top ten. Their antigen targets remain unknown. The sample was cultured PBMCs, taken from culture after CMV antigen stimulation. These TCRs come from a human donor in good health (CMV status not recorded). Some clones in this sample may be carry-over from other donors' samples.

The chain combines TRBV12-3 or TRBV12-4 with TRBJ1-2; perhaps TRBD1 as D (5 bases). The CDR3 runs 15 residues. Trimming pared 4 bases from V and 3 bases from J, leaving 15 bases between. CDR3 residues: CASSSSRGAYYGYTF. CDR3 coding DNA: TGTGCCAGCAGTTCGTCGAGAGGGGCGTACTATGGCTACACCTTC.

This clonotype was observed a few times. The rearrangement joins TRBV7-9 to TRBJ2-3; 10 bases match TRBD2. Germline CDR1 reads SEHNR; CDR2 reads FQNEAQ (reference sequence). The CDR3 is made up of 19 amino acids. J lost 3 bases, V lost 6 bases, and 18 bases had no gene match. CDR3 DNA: TGTGCCAGCAGTTACCTAGCGGGAGCTCTATCCGGAGGTACAGATACGCAGTATTTT. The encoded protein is CASSYLAGALSGGTDTQYF.